Presented here are 27 T cell receptor beta chains from one specimen sequenced in a study of sequential checkpoint blockade in melanoma. Repertoires were generated with immunoSEQ multiplex PCR, while TCRdb's copy carries only in-frame clones and drops some. The data contain about 13,000 clones, roughly 76% of them seen just once; the ten biggest clones take up 50%. Treatment here: randomized to nivolumab then ipilimumab (arm A) or the reverse (arm B). Sequencing was performed on CD8+ T cells sorted from blood (inferred from file names), taken from a patient given nivolumab and ipilimumab in sequence. The receptors come from a human patient with melanoma. Some clones in this sample may be carry-over from other donors' samples.

This chain connects TRBV13 to TRBJ2-2, with a possible D match to TRBD2 (5 bases). V was trimmed by 0 bases and J by 6 bases, leaving 8 bases between them. Germline values: CDR1 PRHDT, CDR2 FYEKMQ (reference sequence). The CDR3 consists of 14 residues. The CDR3 spells CASSLGGVAGELFF. Written as DNA, the CDR3 is TGTGCCAGCAGCTTAGGCGGGGTCGCCGGGGAGCTGTTTTTT.

The CDR3 DNA follows: TGTGCCAGTAGTCCAACTTACCGACCGACAGGAGCCGATGGGCCCACAGGGGAAGCTTTCTTT. Its translation is CASSPTYRPTGADGPTGEAFF. This chain joins TRBV19 and TRBJ1-1; TRBD1 might be the D (6 bases). With 5 bases removed from V and 8 bases from J, the gap between germline ends came to 39 bases. The CDR3 has 21 residues. In germline, CDR1 is LNHDA, CDR2 SQIVND (reference sequence).

This chain connects TRBV7-9 to TRBJ1-2; D may be TRBD1 (5 bases). Germline V lookup: CDR1 SEHNR, CDR2 FQNEAQ (reference sequence). This CDR3 comprises 15 residues. The V end was cut by 5 bases, the J end by 1 base, with 14 bases between. The CDR3 coding sequence is TGTGCCAGCAGCCCCGGCTCCGGGGGTAACTATGGCTACACCTTC. This translates into CASSPGSGGNYGYTF.

V and J are TRBV4-3 and TRBJ2-7; tentative D call: TRBD1 (6 bases). The CDR3 has 15 amino acids. Germline lookup yields CDR1 LGHNA and CDR2 YSLEER. V gave up 4 bases and J gave up 3 bases, with 16 bases separating them. This CDR3 is CASSPRGRGVYEQYF. In DNA form, the CDR3 reads TGCGCCAGCAGCCCAAGAGGCAGGGGTGTCTACGAGCAGTACTTC.

The J gene is TRBJ1-1, the V gene TRBV9; no reliable D call. The CDR3 extends over 15 amino acids. Trimming removed 0 bases at V and 3 bases at J, with 12 bases between. In germline, CDR1 is SGDLS, CDR2 YYNGEE. For the CDR3, the DNA is TGTGCCAGCAGCGTAGCCCCCGGGGAGCACACTGAAGCTTTCTTT. Protein sequence: CASSVAPGEHTEAFF.

CDR3 amino acids: CASSHTVSGWETQYF. The CDR3 DNA is TGCGCCAGCAGCCACACCGTTAGCGGGTGGGAGACCCAGTACTTC. The rearrangement joins TRBV4-1 to TRBJ2-5; 7 bases line up with TRBD2. V trimming: 3 bases; J trimming: 5 bases; junction bases outside the gene matches: 9. The CDR3 spans 15 residues. In germline, CDR1 is MGHRA, CDR2 YSYEKL.

A single count supports this clone. The chain is built from TRBV7-6 and TRBJ2-1; 15 bases are a match to TRBD2. Trimming cost V 5 bases and J 1 base; bases outside gene matches: 9. The germline V gene has CDR1 SGHVS and CDR2 FNYEAQ. The CDR3 length is 19 residues. The CDR3 nucleotides read TGTGCCAGCAGCGGGGGACTAGCGGGGGGTAGTAGGTCCTACAATGAGCAGTTCTTC. This translates into CASSGGLAGGSRSYNEQFF.

The chain links TRBV4-3 to TRBJ2-5; D is uncertain. This CDR3 region has 14 residues. V lost 0 bases to trimming and J lost 2 bases, with 7 bases between them. CDR1 is LGHNA and CDR2 is YSLEER in the germline V gene. This CDR3 reads CASSQDRAQETQYF. As DNA, the CDR3 is TGCGCCAGCAGCCAAGATCGAGCGCAAGAGACCCAGTACTTC.

The chain is built from TRBV4-1 and TRBJ2-2, with D perhaps matching TRBD2 (7 bases). V lost 4 bases and J 0 bases, leaving 15 bases between the germline ends. The CDR3 covers 17 residues. Germline V lookup: CDR1 MGHRA, CDR2 YSYEKL. This CDR3 is CASSLEGGGANTGELFF. CDR3 sequence (DNA): TGCGCCAGCAGCCTAGAGGGGGGGGGTGCGAACACCGGGGAGCTGTTTTTT.

This clone has more than one count but fewer than ten. V and J are TRBV27 and TRBJ1-1; D gene ambiguous. Germline V gene sequence: CDR1 MNHEY, CDR2 SMNVEV (reference sequence). V dropped 3 bases and J dropped 6 bases, with 11 bases sitting between them. The CDR3 has 13 amino acids. The CDR3 sequence: CASSFGSSAEAFF. CDR3 sequence (DNA): TGTGCCAGCAGTTTCGGTTCATCTGCTGAAGCTTTCTTT.

V gene TRBV7-9 combines with J gene TRBJ2-5, with D possibly matching TRBD1 (6 bases). Trimming removed 1 base from V and 2 bases from J, with 8 bases in between. Germline assignment: CDR1 SEHNR and CDR2 FQNEAQ (reference sequence). The CDR3 consists of 14 residues. The CDR3 region has the DNA TGTGCCAGCAGCTTAGTTCAGGGGCAAGAGACCCAGTACTTC. It yields the protein CASSLVQGQETQYF. Using reference TRBV7-9 and TRBJ2-5 for the parts outside the CDR3, the full variable domain is DTGVSQNPRHKITKRGQNVTFRCDPISEHNRLYWYRQTLGQGPEFLTYFQNEAQLEKSRLLSDRFSAERPKGSFSTLEIQRTEQGDSAMYLCASSLVQGQETQYFGPGTRLLVL.

V usage is TRBV2 and J usage is TRBJ1-2, with TRBD1 matching 8 bases. V lost 2 bases and J lost 6; bases outside the gene matches: 17. Germline CDR1 and CDR2: SNHLY and FYNNEI. The CDR3 contains 18 residues. Written as DNA, the CDR3 is TGTGCCAGCAGTGAATCGGGGGGCAGGGGGCCCACAGGGGATGGCTACACCTTC. Its translation is CASSESGGRGPTGDGYTF.

In its sample, this clone was seen a few times. The CDR3 DNA reads TGTGCCAGCAGTTCTACAGGGGGCGCGGATCAGCCCCAGCATTTT. Translation gives CASSSTGGADQPQHF. The rearrangement links TRBV7-9 to TRBJ1-5, with 9 positions matching TRBD1. This CDR3 has 15 residues. CDR1 is SEHNR, CDR2 FQNEAQ, per germline (reference sequence). V dropped 6 bases and J dropped 5; count of bases not matched to a gene: 8.

V is TRBV4-1 and J is TRBJ2-7; D is possibly TRBD2 (6 bases). This CDR3 region has 16 residues. Trimming removed 0 bases at V and 2 bases at J, with 14 bases between. CDR1 MGHRA and CDR2 YSYEKL come from the germline V gene. Here the CDR3 reads CASSQDKTRHTYEQYF. CDR3 in DNA: TGCGCCAGCAGCCAAGATAAGACTAGGCACACCTACGAGCAGTACTTC.

The chain uses TRBV9 and TRBJ1-1; 7 nucleotides align to TRBD1. The CDR3 runs to 15 residues. Looked up from germline, CDR1 is SGDLS and CDR2 is YYNGEE. The trim removed 4 bases at V and 2 bases at J, leaving 8 bases unmatched. The DNA for the CDR3 is TGTGCCAGCAGCTCAGGGGGGACATCAAACACTGAAGCTTTCTTT. Amino acids: CASSSGGTSNTEAFF.

The rearrangement links TRBV7-9 to TRBJ2-1; TRBD1 agrees at 8 bases. The CDR3 consists of 16 residues. V dropped 2 bases and J dropped 2; count of bases not matched to a gene: 5. Per germline, CDR1 SEHNR and CDR2 FQNEAQ (reference sequence). DNA of the CDR3: TGTGCCAGCAGCTTACGGACAGGGACCACCTACAATGAGCAGTTCTTC. It translates to CASSLRTGTTYNEQFF.

The gene calls are TRBV7-9 and TRBJ1-1; D is undetermined. V shed 1 base and J shed 1 base, with 10 bases lying between them. The CDR3 contains 15 residues. Germline-derived CDR1 and CDR2 are SEHNR and FQNEAQ (reference sequence). CDR3 in amino acids: CASSLGTGKNTEAFF. DNA for the CDR3: TGTGCCAGCAGCTTAGGGACGGGAAAGAACACTGAAGCTTTCTTT.

The chain uses TRBV9 and TRBJ1-1; 7 positions agree with TRBD1. CDR1 and CDR2 (germline): SGDLS, YYNGEE. The CDR3 consists of 18 residues. The V segment lost 0 bases and the J segment 1 base; nucleotides outside the gene matches: 12. The CDR3 loop reads CASSVERQGGFRNTEAFF. CDR3 in DNA: TGTGCCAGCAGCGTAGAGAGGCAGGGGGGTTTTAGGAACACTGAAGCTTTCTTT.

The chain combines TRBV7-8 with TRBJ1-5; no definite D call. CDR1 and CDR2 from the germline V gene are SGHVS and FQNEAQ. This CDR3 has 15 amino acids. Trimming shortened V by 0 bases and J by 8 bases, and 14 bases separated the two germline ends. This chain's CDR3 is CASSLALRGFEPQHF. The CDR3 region has the DNA TGTGCCAGCAGCTTAGCATTGCGGGGATTTGAGCCCCAGCATTTT.

The chain joins TRBV6-5 to TRBJ1-6; maybe TRBD1 (6 bases). V lost 6 bases and J 7 bases, leaving 13 bases between the germline ends. The CDR3 has 14 residues. The germline V gene encodes CDR1 MNHEY and CDR2 SVGAGI. The CDR3 here is CASRPGTQNSPLHF. As DNA, the CDR3 is TGTGCCAGCAGGCCCGGGACACAGAATTCACCCCTCCACTTT.

On this clone itself: Other nucleotide sequences in the sample specify the same CDR3. The V and J genes are TRBV2 and TRBJ1-1, with 7 bases identical to TRBD1. The CDR3 extends over 14 amino acids. Germline CDR1 SNHLY, CDR2 FYNNEI. With 8 bases clipped from V and 1 base from J, the junction kept 7 bases outside the gene matches. CDR3 residues: CASGGTEGNTEAFF. DNA for the CDR3: TGTGCCAGCGGGGGGACAGAAGGGAACACTGAAGCTTTCTTT.

The chain has TRBV4-3 and TRBJ1-2; TRBD1 is a possible D gene (5 bases). V lost 1 base and J lost 5, with 14 bases in between. The CDR3 length is 15 residues. CDR1 LGHNA and CDR2 YSLEER come from the germline V gene. The CDR3: CASSQARGGTYGYTF. For the CDR3, the DNA is TGCGCCAGCAGCCAAGCGCGGGGGGGGACTTATGGCTACACCTTC.

The gene calls are TRBV7-2 and TRBJ1-3; TRBD1 agrees at 8 bases. CDR1 and CDR2 from the germline V gene are SGHTA and FQGNSA. Unmatched junction bases numbered 3, after V lost 2 bases and J lost 3 bases. This CDR3 is 15 amino acids long. The DNA for the CDR3 is TGTGCCAGCAGCTTAAACAGGGGGTATGGAAACACCATATATTTT. As protein: CASSLNRGYGNTIYF.

This chain uses TRBV7-9 with TRBJ2-5; the match to TRBD2 covers 7 bases. Per germline, CDR1 SEHNR and CDR2 FQNEAQ (reference sequence). The CDR3 has 14 amino acids. With V trimmed by 1 base and J by 3 bases, 2 bases remained unmatched. The CDR3 loop reads CASSLVGGEETQYF. The CDR3 DNA reads TGTGCCAGCAGCTTAGTGGGGGGGGAAGAGACCCAGTACTTC.

The V and J genes are TRBV29-1 and TRBJ2-1, with D perhaps TRBD1 (6 bases). Trimming removed 8 bases from V and 3 bases from J, with 20 bases in between. Germline V gene lookup returns CDR1 SQVTM and CDR2 ANQGSEA. The length of the CDR3 is 15 residues. The CDR3 nucleotides read TGCAGCATTCCTACCGGGACATCCCACTACAATGAGCAGTTCTTC. Its protein product is CSIPTGTSHYNEQFF.

This clone turned up a few times. The rearrangement joins TRBV4-2 to TRBJ2-7, with 8 bases aligning to TRBD1. V was pared by 1 base and J by 4 bases, with 6 bases of the junction left unmatched. The CDR3 extends over 15 amino acids. Per the germline V gene, CDR1 is LGHNA and CDR2 is YNFKEQ. The CDR3 nucleotides are TGTGCCAGCAGCCAAGGGACAGGGCCGGCATACGAGCAGTACTTC. The encoded protein is CASSQGTGPAYEQYF.

This clone was seen a single time. The chain combines TRBV14 with TRBJ2-3, with TRBD2 identical over 7 bases. The CDR3 is 14 residues long. V trimming: 8 bases; J trimming: 5 bases; junction bases outside the gene matches: 10. Per the germline V gene, CDR1 is SGHDN and CDR2 is FVKESK. The CDR3 region is CASRDAKRGDTQYF. The CDR3 DNA reads TGTGCCAGCCGGGACGCTAAGCGGGGAGATACGCAGTATTTT. Filled out from reference TRBV14 and TRBJ2-3, the complete variable domain reads EAGVTQFPSHSVIEKGQTVTLRCDPISGHDNLYWYRRVMGKEIKFLLHFVKESKQDESGMPNNRFLAERTGGTYSTLKVQPAELEDSGVYFCASRDAKRGDTQYFGPGTRLTVL.